The rows below give T cell receptor beta chains drawn from one sample of a study of response to subunit inactivated influenza vaccine. TCRdb fed the RT-PCR reads into MiXCR, producing one record per CDR3 protein. The table lists a few hundred thousand distinct CDR3 sequences, 11% to 15% of them singletons. Specimen: PBMCs from blood, collected 12 days after vaccination. These receptors were taken from a man aged 45 to 65 who received an inactivated influenza vaccine. Both conserved end residues are part of each CDR3. The D gene is left open where the match is weak. Only some rows state a clone size, as once, few, many or a class for expanded clones.

abundance	d_gene	v_gene	j_gene	CDR3aa	CDR3nt
NA	TRBD2	TRBV5-1	TRBJ2-5	CASSNPASGRHQETQYF	TGCGCCAGCAGCAACCCGGCTAGCGGGCGGCACCAAGAGACCCAGTACTTC
few	NA	TRBV15	TRBJ1-2	CATSRDQGAGHGYTF	TGTGCCACCAGCAGAGATCAGGGAGCCGGACATGGCTACACCTTC
NA	NA	TRBV7-2	TRBJ2-1	CASSLGPGISYNEQFF	TGTGCCAGCAGCTTAGGTCCAGGGATCTCCTACAATGAGCAGTTCTTC
NA	NA	TRBV10-2	TRBJ2-7	CASSVYTEEQYF	TGCGCCAGCAGTGTTTATACGGAGGAGCAGTACTTC
NA	NA	TRBV4-3	TRBJ2-1	CASSQRTGNTQFSYNEQFF	TGCGCCAGCAGCCAACGAACAGGGAACACACAGTTCTCCTACAATGAGCAGTTCTTC
many	NA	TRBV12-3/TRBV12-4	TRBJ2-1	CASSFLRMDNEQFF	TGTGCCAGCAGTTTCCTTAGGATGGACAATGAGCAGTTCTTC
once	NA	TRBV2	TRBJ2-7	CASTLARFYEQYF	TGTGCCAGCACCCTCGCGAGGTTCTACGAGCAGTACTTC
many	NA	TRBV18	TRBJ2-1	CASSPPSYNEQFF	TGTGCCAGCTCACCGCCCTCCTACAATGAGCAGTTCTTC
NA	NA	TRBV29-1	TRBJ2-7	CSVVYMLEQYF	TGCAGCGTTGTATACATGCTCGAGCAGTACTTC
many	TRBD2	TRBV12-3/TRBV12-4	TRBJ2-3	CASSSSGLADRDF	TGTGCCAGCAGTTCCTCGGGACTAGCGGACAGGGATTTT
NA	NA	TRBV28	TRBJ2-7	CASSTLAYEQYF	TGTGCCAGCAGCACACTAGCATACGAGCAGTACTTC
once	NA	TRBV12-3/TRBV12-4	TRBJ1-1	CASTRRAGADTEAFF	TGTGCCAGCACCCGCAGGGCAGGGGCGGACACTGAAGCTTTCTTT
few	TRBD1	TRBV29-1	TRBJ2-7	CSVEARDRGAYEQYF	TGCAGCGTTGAAGCAAGGGACAGGGGAGCCTACGAGCAGTACTTC
NA	TRBD1	TRBV13	TRBJ1-4	CASSFSGQGNLKLFF	TGTGCCAGCAGCTTCTCGGGACAGGGAAATTTAAAACTGTTTTTT
NA	NA	TRBV4-2	TRBJ2-1	CASSQEIGRNEQFF	TGTGCCAGCAGCCAAGAGATTGGGAGAAATGAGCAGTTCTTC
NA	NA	TRBV4-2	TRBJ1-6	CASSQEHGAGRSPLHF	TGTGCCAGCAGCCAAGAGCACGGGGCCGGGAGGTCACCCCTCCACTTT
many	NA	TRBV5-6	TRBJ2-2	CASSLLGSGELFF	TGTGCCAGCAGCCTCCTAGGAAGCGGGGAGCTGTTTTTT
NA	NA	TRBV5-1	TRBJ2-7	CASSLVSSSSYEQYF	TGCGCCAGCAGCTTGGTTTCATCGAGCTCCTACGAGCAGTACTTC
few	TRBD2	TRBV15	TRBJ2-1	CATSKWGTSNDEQFF	TGTGCCACCAGCAAGTGGGGGACTAGTAACGATGAGCAGTTCTTC
many	NA	TRBV12-3/TRBV12-4	TRBJ2-3	CASRPTSSTQYF	TGTGCCAGCAGACCGACTAGTTCTACGCAGTATTTT
many	NA	TRBV5-1	TRBJ1-1	CASSGGGARNTEAFF	TGCGCCAGCAGCGGGGGAGGGGCCCGAAACACTGAAGCTTTCTTT
NA	TRBD2	TRBV9	TRBJ2-3	CASSLALSGRSTDTQYF	TGTGCCAGCAGCCTTGCTCTTAGCGGGAGGAGCACAGATACGCAGTATTTT
many	TRBD1	TRBV12-3/TRBV12-4	TRBJ1-6	CASSPRQGSYNSPLHF	TGTGCCAGCAGTCCAAGACAGGGATCCTATAATTCACCCCTCCACTTT
NA	NA	TRBV11-3	TRBJ2-2	CASSLGSYGELFF	TGTGCCAGCAGCTTAGGAAGCTACGGGGAGCTGTTTTTT
NA	TRBD1	TRBV6-1	TRBJ2-7	CASGRTGPKTYEQYF	TGTGCCAGCGGTCGGACAGGCCCTAAAACCTACGAGCAGTACTTC
few	TRBD2	TRBV5-1	TRBJ2-3	CASSLGLAGFTDTQYF	TGCGCCAGCAGCTTGGGACTAGCGGGGTTCACAGATACGCAGTATTTT
few	TRBD1	TRBV18	TRBJ2-2	CASSKGQSTGELFF	TGTGCCAGCTCGAAGGGACAGTCCACCGGGGAGCTGTTTTTT